The clone carrying this TCR beta chain was observed a single time. The sample originates from a study of CD8 T cells in Susac syndrome. Trimming took 2 bases from V and 0 from J, leaving 19 bases between them. The length of the CDR3 is 18 residues. Germline CDR1 is MNHEY and CDR2 is SMNVEV (reference sequence). The RNA input was about 0.5 to 1 ug, and it was reverse transcribed with random hexamers. MiXCR, applied by TCRdb to the immunoSEQ multiplex PCR reads, yields one record per CDR3 protein. The data hold 210,000 or so distinct CDR3 sequences, with roughly 92% observed a single time. Specimen: CD8+ T cells from PBMCs. This clonotype was sampled from a human donor with multiple sclerosis. The chain combines TRBV27 with TRBJ1-2; D ambiguous. The CDR3 DNA sequence: TGTGCCAGCAGTTTAAGCGTCCATACCTACGGGGCTAACTATGGCTACACCTTC. It translates to CASSLSVHTYGANYGYTF.